Described below is a single TCR beta chain sequence and its context. Its antigen is not yet known. It has no much larger one-base neighbor in the sample; base qualities were not kept. Preparation of the library involved 5' RACE. TCRdb names NextSeq 500 as the instrument used. In the TCR library protocol, a unique molecular identifier was attached to each TCR cDNA molecule so that PCR and sequencing errors could be corrected. From the authors' description of their analysis: TCR identification, UMI-based error correction and CDR3 extraction were all carried out with Decombinator tools. TCRs above a frequency of 2 per 1,000, corresponding to the top 1% of the tumor frequency distribution, were defined as expanded. Renyi diversity was calculated using the R vegan package after each repertoire was subsampled 100 times to 5,000 TCRs. CDR3 similarity networks were built from amino acid triplet string-kernel similarity, connecting CDR3s with pairwise similarity above 0.82. TCRdb reanalyzed the raw reads on its own, using fastp at Q25 for trimming and MiXCR for clone calling, and kept in-frame beta chains. Rows are combined by CDR3 protein, so each entry shows the most common genes and DNA. The V and J calls here are based on TCRdb, not the publication. The sample table contains roughly 48,000 distinct CDR3 sequences; only one count was recorded for less than 6% of them. The ten largest clones represent approximately 12% of the sample.

This sample is drawn from a study of spatial heterogeneity in lung cancer (dated 2019 in TCRdb). About the study as a whole: More beta-chain than alpha-chain transcripts were consistently detected, likely reflecting higher beta-chain transcript abundance. In the raw uncorrected reads, each unique combination of TCR and UMI appeared on average more than ten times. TCR alpha and beta repertoires were quantitatively compared across multiple tumor regions, matched nontumor lung and blood in non-small cell lung cancer. Nonsynonymous mutation counts, determined by whole-exome sequencing of tumor tissue, were related to features of the TCR repertoire. Both alpha and beta chains were TCR-sequenced in 200 to 250 tumor regions, 64 matched nontumor lung samples and more than 50 PBMC samples obtained at surgery.

Interpreted using the paper, the time point label stands for: sample taken at primary tumor resection. TCR sequencing used whole RNA extracted from tumor and nontumor lung tissue, or from cryopreserved PBMC samples, without cell sorting. The donors were 72 patients from the lung TRACERx cohort who had early-stage, untreated non-small cell lung cancer. Patients were selected for TCR sequencing only if sufficient RNA was available from at least two tumor regions. V drops 3 bases and J drops 5 bases, leaving 11 bases in between. Per the germline V gene (reference sequence), DFQATT is the CDR1 and SNEGSKA is the CDR2. Measured from the cysteine to the phenylalanine, the CDR3 is 12 residues long. The sequence is cut down to CDR3 DNA, 36 bases in frame from base 1. General findings and caveats noted by the study authors: Ubiquitous expanded tumor TCRs were detected in blood more often at tumor resection than at routine follow-up. Confirming at a functional level the hypothesis that regional TCRs recognize regional mutations was considered to require additional single-cell paired TCR alpha and beta sequencing.

The material sequenced was PBMCs, taken at surgery. This sequence originates from a male donor with early-stage non-small cell lung cancer. The sequence links TRBV20-1 to TRBJ2-7; no D gene can be assigned with confidence. The CDR3 reads CSASFSRNEQYF. DNA sequence: TGCAGTGCTAGTTTTTCTCGGAACGAGCAGTACTTC.